These 20 T cell receptor beta chains came from one sample sequenced in a study of identical twins. TCRdb fed the 5' RACE reads into MiXCR, producing one record per CDR3 protein. The sample carries 450,000 to 650,000 distinct CDR3 sequences, 13% to 15% recorded once. These data were also filed under a second study, of yellow fever vaccine responses in identical twins.

Sequences were obtained from CD4+ T cells sorted from blood. All receptors derive from a woman between 18 and 30 years old in good health.

This clonotype came up a few times. V usage is TRBV28 and J usage is TRBJ2-4; TRBD1 agrees at 8 bases. Unmatched junction bases numbered 12, after V lost 5 bases and J lost 3 bases. In germline, CDR1 is MDHEN, CDR2 SYDVKM. This CDR3 has 17 amino acids. CDR3 in DNA: TGTGCCAGCAGTCCTTGGCAGGGGGCTCGGGGCAAAAACATTCAGTACTTC. It codes for CASSPWQGARGKNIQYF.

This clonotype appeared once. The chain uses TRBV7-2 and TRBJ2-2; D unclear. Trimming shortened V by 5 bases and J by 1 base, and 11 bases separated the two germline ends. The CDR3 covers 15 residues. Germline CDR1 and CDR2: SGHTA and FQGNSA. The CDR3 nucleotides are TGTGCCAGCAGCCCACACCGGCAGAACACCGGGGAGCTGTTTTTT. It is translated as CASSPHRQNTGELFF.

CDR3 sequence (DNA): TGTGCCAGCAGTGGCCTGAACACCGGGGAGCTGTTTTTT. Translating it yields CASSGLNTGELFF. The chain uses TRBV6-1 and TRBJ2-2; D unresolved. This CDR3 has 13 residues. From germline, CDR1 is MNHNS and CDR2 SASEGT. Trimming removed 4 bases at V and 1 base at J, with 4 bases between.

This clonotype has a handful of counts. The chain links TRBV29-1 to TRBJ2-1; D gene ambiguous. This CDR3 contains 12 residues. The V and J ends lost 5 bases and 10 bases respectively, with 15 bases between them. Germline CDR1 and CDR2: SQVTM and ANQGSEA. CDR3 bases: TGCAGCGTTTCCACGAGCGCTCAAGAGCAGTTCTTC. This sequence encodes CSVSTSAQEQFF.

This clonotype appeared a few times. The chain is built from TRBV7-8 and TRBJ2-2, with TRBD1 matching over 10 bases. Germline trimming cut 5 bases from V and 7 bases from J; bases unmatched to any gene: 7. CDR1 is SGHVS and CDR2 is FQNEAQ in the germline V gene. The CDR3 has 15 amino acids. CDR3 in DNA: TGTGCCAGCAGCCGCGCGACAGGGGGCTTCGGGGAGCTGTTTTTT. Translation: CASSRATGGFGELFF.

This clonotype showed up just a few times. This rearrangement joins TRBV11-2 to TRBJ2-5; a weak D match, TRBD1 (6 bases). Per the germline V gene, CDR1 is SGHAT and CDR2 is FQNNGV. V lost 1 base and J lost 7, with 13 bases in between. The CDR3 extends over 14 amino acids. The CDR3 loop is CASSLVGGSATQYF. The CDR3 DNA reads as TGTGCCAGCAGCTTAGTTGGGGGCTCGGCGACCCAGTACTTC. Looking up the rest from reference TRBV11-2 and TRBJ2-5 gives the full variable domain: EAGVAQSPRYKIIEKRQSVAFWCNPISGHATLYWYQQILGQGPKLLIQFQNNGVVDDSQLPKDRFSAERLKGVDSTLKIQPAKLEDSAVYLCASSLVGGSATQYFGPGTRLLVL.

There are a few counts of this clonotype. The chain carries TRBV12-3 or TRBV12-4 and TRBJ1-4, with D possibly being TRBD1 (5 bases). V was cut by 0 bases and J by 7 bases, with 12 bases left in between. The CDR3 has 15 residues. CDR3 residues: CASSLAAAGIEKLFF. The CDR3 DNA reads as TGTGCCAGCAGTTTAGCGGCGGCAGGGATTGAAAAACTGTTTTTT.

This chain connects TRBV5-5 to TRBJ2-2, with unresolved D. Trimming removed 1 base from V and 3 bases from J, with 10 bases in between. Germline loops: CDR1 SGHKS, CDR2 YYEKEE (reference sequence). This CDR3 spans 15 amino acids. This CDR3 is CASSLRDTYTGELFF. The CDR3 nucleotides are TGTGCCAGCAGCTTGCGCGACACCTACACCGGGGAGCTGTTTTTT.

This clonotype was seen repeatedly, ten times or more. The V call is TRBV29-1, the J call TRBJ1-2; no clear D gene. V was pared by 3 bases and J by 2 bases, with 13 bases between. The germline CDR1 and CDR2 sequences are SQVTM and ANQGSEA. The CDR3 covers 14 residues. As DNA, the CDR3 is TGCAGCGTTGATTTGGCAGGTTCCAACTATGGCTACACCTTC. This translates into CSVDLAGSNYGYTF. Combining the CDR3 with reference TRBV29-1 and TRBJ1-2 gives the whole variable domain SAVISQKPSRDICQRGTSLTIQCQVDSQVTMMFWYRQQPGQSLTLIATANQGSEATYESGFVIDKFPISRPNLTFSTLTVSNMSPEDSSIYLCSVDLAGSNYGYTFGSGTRLTVV.

The CDR3 spells CASSPGTLGDTQYF. The CDR3, as DNA: TGTGCCAGCAGCCCCGGGACCTTAGGGGATACGCAGTATTTT. The chain joins TRBV11-2 to TRBJ2-3; D possibly matches TRBD1 or TRBD2 (5 bases each). Trimming left V 5 bases short and J 6 bases short, with 15 bases between. CDR3 length: 14 amino acids. CDR1 SGHAT and CDR2 FQNNGV come from the germline V gene.

The rearrangement links TRBV12-3 or TRBV12-4 to TRBJ1-2, with unresolved D. V shed 6 bases and J shed 3 bases, with 11 bases lying between them. CDR3 length: 13 amino acids. The CDR3 DNA follows: TGTGCCAGCAGCCCGGACCCGGACTATGGCTACACCTTC. Translation gives CASSPDPDYGYTF.

This clonotype has ten or more counts. The CDR3 here is CSVDVNQRTEAFF. CDR3 bases: TGCAGCGTCGACGTAAATCAAAGGACTGAAGCTTTCTTT. The chain is built from TRBV29-1 and TRBJ1-1, with D unresolved. The CDR3 contains 13 residues. V shed 6 bases and J shed 5 bases, with 16 bases lying between them. Germline CDR1 and CDR2: SQVTM and ANQGSEA. The full variable domain, completed using reference TRBV29-1 and TRBJ1-1, is SAVISQKPSRDICQRGTSLTIQCQVDSQVTMMFWYRQQPGQSLTLIATANQGSEATYESGFVIDKFPISRPNLTFSTLTVSNMSPEDSSIYLCSVDVNQRTEAFFGQGTRLTVV.

This clonotype showed up just once. The V call is TRBV12-3 or TRBV12-4, the J call TRBJ2-2; D is possibly TRBD2 (5 bases). The V gene lost 11 bases and the J gene lost 4 bases, with 11 bases spanning the gap. The CDR3 is 12 amino acids. CDR3: CAAGERTGELFF. DNA for the CDR3: TGTGCCGCGGGCGAGCGCACCGGGGAGCTGTTTTTT.

The count of this clonotype is one. At one end, the junction sequence differs from germline, possibly due to a read error. The chain joins TRBV6-1 to TRBJ1-1, with 8 nucleotides matching TRBD1. CDR1 and CDR2 from the germline V gene are MNHNS and SASEGT. The CDR3 length is 12 residues. The CDR3: CAGDRGLAEAFF. The CDR3 DNA is TGTGCCGGAGACAGGGGCTTGGCTGAAGCTTTCTTC.

This clonotype was seen a few times. This chain's CDR3 is CASSLALVRGAEQFF. The CDR3 DNA follows: TGTGCCAGCAGCTTAGCGCTTGTCAGGGGTGCTGAGCAGTTCTTC. V usage is TRBV7-9 and J usage is TRBJ2-1, with a weak D call TRBD1 (6 bases). The CDR3 runs to 15 residues. In germline, CDR1 is SEHNR, CDR2 FQNEAQ (reference sequence). V lost 0 bases to trimming and J lost 9 bases, with 15 bases between them.

The rearrangement links TRBV27 to TRBJ2-3; D gene ambiguous. The V and J ends lost 2 bases and 4 bases respectively, with 16 bases between them. Germline assignment: CDR1 MNHEY and CDR2 SMNVEV (reference sequence). CDR3 length: 16 amino acids. The CDR3 reads CASSLIGNPGADTQYF. The CDR3 nucleotides are TGTGCCAGCAGTTTAATAGGCAATCCGGGCGCAGATACGCAGTATTTT.

This clonotype was counted between two and nine times. The chain has TRBV20-1 and TRBJ1-6, with TRBD1 identical over 10 bases. CDR1 is DFQATT and CDR2 is SNEGSKA in the germline V gene (reference sequence). Trimming cost V 5 bases and J 7 bases; bases outside gene matches: 8. The CDR3 runs to 15 residues. The CDR3 DNA reads as TGCAGTGCTTGTACCGGGACAGGGGCCAATTCACCCCTCCACTTT. This sequence encodes CSACTGTGANSPLHF.

The sample holds a few counts of this clonotype. The chain is built from TRBV10-3 and TRBJ2-7, with D maybe TRBD1 (7 bases). V was trimmed by 0 bases and J by 4 bases, leaving 10 bases between them. The CDR3 contains 14 residues. Germline V gene lookup returns CDR1 ENHRY and CDR2 SYGVKD. CDR3 protein: CAISESAGGYEQYF. CDR3 DNA sequence: TGTGCCATCAGTGAGTCGGCAGGGGGGTACGAGCAGTACTTC.

This clonotype was seen a few times. The chain uses TRBV6-5 and TRBJ1-1; no clear D. With 3 bases removed from V and 6 bases from J, the gap between germline ends came to 11 bases. In germline, CDR1 is MNHEY, CDR2 SVGAGI. This CDR3 spans 13 amino acids. CDR3 sequence: CASSYNRRSEAFF. In DNA, the CDR3 is TGTGCCAGCAGTTATAATCGGCGGTCTGAAGCTTTCTTT.

This chain connects TRBV11-2 to TRBJ2-2, with 8 nucleotides matching TRBD2. The V and J ends lost 4 bases and 6 bases, in that order; junction bases with no gene match: 7. Germline values: CDR1 SGHAT, CDR2 FQNNGV. The CDR3 runs 15 residues. CDR3 sequence: CASSWAAGGAGELFF. CDR3 in DNA: TGTGCCAGCAGCTGGGCGGCGGGGGGCGCCGGGGAGCTGTTTTTT.